This T cell receptor beta chain was observed in a study of blood T cell repertoires in COVID-19. Study details: Whether acute or convalescent, the COVID-19 samples came from the United States, Italy and Spain. From T cells, B-cell-depleted T cells, or PBMCs came the material, which was cDNA or gDNA.

Per the original data handling: Nucleated cell number was recorded as an estimate derived from reference gene primer amplification. Repertoires were generated with immunoSEQ multiplex PCR, while TCRdb's copy carries only in-frame clones and drops some. The D gene and trimming were derived from the DNA, and the V and J assignments and clone size from that table. The data contain about 220,000 clones, about 84% of them seen just once; the ten biggest clones take up roughly 13%. The sequence was collected from a human donor in a cohort sampled during active COVID-19. Sequencing input: peripheral blood.

CDR3 nucleotide sequence: TGCGCCAGCAGCCAAGTAAAAGCGGGGGACACAGATACGCAGTATTTT. This translates into CASSQVKAGDTDTQYF. V and J are TRBV4-1 and TRBJ2-3; 8 positions match TRBD2. Germline lookup yields CDR1 MGHRA and CDR2 YSYEKL. The CDR3 loop spans 16 amino acids. V was clipped by 1 base and J by 2 bases; unmatched bases: 5.